The clone carrying this T cell receptor (beta chain) was observed a handful of times. Its antigen is not identified. MiXCR, applied by TCRdb to the 5' RACE reads, yields one record per CDR3 protein. The data show 450,000 to 650,000 distinct CDR3 sequences, less than 15% seen once. The source of the sample is a study of T cells after yellow fever vaccination. Study outcomes and limitations: FACS-sorted repertoires might harbor abundant contaminating clonotypes from the bulk population. By day 5 rather than day 15, the secondary response had peaked, though it was weaker.

V lost 3 bases to trimming and J lost 5 bases; unmatched junction nucleotides: 9. Looked up from germline, CDR1 is SGDLS and CDR2 is YYNGEE. CDR3 size: 17 residues. The chain combines TRBV9 with TRBJ2-1; 12 positions match TRBD2. Sequencing was performed on PBMCs, taken on the day of the yellow fever booster vaccination. This TCR derives from a man aged 25 to 45 who received the YFV17D yellow fever vaccine. The CDR3 coding sequence is TGTGCCAGCAGCGCGACTAGCGGGAGCTTGTATAACAATGAGCAGTTCTTC. Its protein is CASSATSGSLYNNEQFF.